The clone carrying this TCR beta chain occurred many times. The data originate from a study of CD8 T cells in ankylosing spondylitis. The CDR3 is 16 residues long. Germline CDR1 MGHRA, CDR2 YSYEKL. V was pared by 0 bases and J by 6 bases, with 12 bases between. TCRdb fed the 5' RACE reads into MiXCR, producing one record per CDR3 protein. The sample comprises hundreds of thousands of distinct CDR3 sequences, about a quarter of which are singletons, and approximately 6.6% rests with the top ten. What was sequenced was blood, either unsorted or a sorted T cell fraction (not recorded which). This sequence originates from a male donor with ankylosing spondylitis or in good health (not recorded which). This chain connects TRBV4-1 to TRBJ1-6; D call uncertain. This CDR3 is CASSQDVTSVNSPLHF. The CDR3 region has the DNA TGCGCCAGCAGCCAAGATGTCACTTCTGTTAATTCACCCCTCCACTTT.